Below, 18 T cell receptor beta chains from the same sample are listed, as sequenced in a study of T-cell reconstitution after alpha-beta-depleted transplantation in children. It was with unique molecular identifiers that the TCRbeta library was prepared. Using its own MiXCR run on the PCR reads, TCRdb lists one record per CDR3 protein. The top ten clones hold about 5% of a sample with approximately 200,000 distinct CDR3 sequences, approximately 6.8% of them seen once. The sequencing used PBMCs, collected before TCRalphabeta/CD19-depleted stem cell transplant. These TCRs come from a girl under two years old with combined immunodeficiency, due to receive a stem cell transplant.

This clonotype was seen ten or more times. V and J are TRBV2 and TRBJ1-2, with D perhaps matching TRBD1 (5 bases). CDR1 SNHLY and CDR2 FYNNEI come from the germline V gene. The V end was cut by 1 base, the J end by 2 bases, with 17 bases between. The CDR3 runs 17 residues. CDR3 DNA sequence: TGTGCCAGCAGTGAAGAGGATGCAGGGTGGACGAACTATGGCTACACCTTC. Protein sequence: CASSEEDAGWTNYGYTF.

The V call is TRBV24-1, the J call TRBJ2-1; D remains ambiguous. Germline V CDR1 and CDR2: KGHDR, SFDVKD. The CDR3 consists of 15 residues. The V and J ends lost 6 bases and 5 bases respectively, with 16 bases between them. This CDR3 reads CATSPPWARHNEQFF. The CDR3 nucleotides are TGTGCCACCAGTCCCCCCTGGGCCAGACACAATGAGCAGTTCTTC.

This clonotype was counted at least ten times. The gene calls are TRBV7-2 and TRBJ2-2, with D hard to call. The V gene lost 1 base and the J gene lost 2 bases, with 8 bases spanning the gap. Germline-derived CDR1 and CDR2 are SGHTA and FQGNSA. This CDR3 is 15 amino acids long. CDR3 coding DNA: TGTGCCAGCAGCTTAGTAAGGATTAACACCGGGGAGCTGTTTTTT. The encoded protein is CASSLVRINTGELFF.

Many counts were recorded for this clonotype. The chain couples TRBV18 to TRBJ2-1; TRBD2 might be the D (6 bases). Germline V gives CDR1 KGHSH, CDR2 LQKENI. There are 14 residues in the CDR3. Trimming stripped 4 bases from V and 2 bases from J, with 9 bases between. DNA for the CDR3: TGTGCCAGCTCACAAACTAGCACCTACAATGAGCAGTTCTTC. This encodes CASSQTSTYNEQFF.

This clonotype was observed at least ten times. The chain uses TRBV29-1 and TRBJ2-3; 10 bases line up with TRBD2. Germline CDR1 reads SQVTM; CDR2 reads ANQGSEA. This CDR3 has 14 residues. Here the CDR3 reads CSVELAGRVDTQYF. In nucleotides, the CDR3 is TGCAGTGTCGAACTAGCGGGACGGGTAGATACGCAGTATTTT.

This clonotype was recorded many times. The gene calls are TRBV5-6 and TRBJ1-1; tentative D call: TRBD1 (6 bases). V lost 1 base, J lost 0 bases, and 10 bases lay in between. Germline assignment: CDR1 SGHDT and CDR2 YYEEEE. The CDR3 has 15 amino acids. This CDR3 reads CASSLWGALNTEAFF. The DNA for the CDR3 is TGTGCCAGCAGCTTGTGGGGGGCGTTGAACACTGAAGCTTTCTTT.

This clonotype was observed many times. The chain combines TRBV4-3 with TRBJ2-7; D is unclear. Germline values: CDR1 LGHNA, CDR2 YSLEER. The CDR3 has 14 residues. V shed 4 bases and J shed 2 bases, with 12 bases lying between them. CDR3 in amino acids: CASSLSQAAYEQYF. In nucleotides, the CDR3 is TGCGCCAGCAGCCTTAGTCAGGCGGCCTACGAGCAGTACTTC.

This clonotype was counted a few times. The genes are TRBV15 and TRBJ2-7; D not certain. The germline V gene has CDR1 LNHNV and CDR2 YYDKDF (reference sequence). V shed 5 bases and J shed 2 bases, with 10 bases lying between them. The CDR3 consists of 13 residues. The CDR3, as DNA: TGTGCCACCAGCGATCCGAATACCTACGAGCAGTACTTC. It translates to CATSDPNTYEQYF.

This clonotype was counted at least ten times. The rearrangement links TRBV29-1 to TRBJ1-2; D is uncertain. The CDR3 covers 11 residues. CDR1 and CDR2 (germline): SQVTM, ANQGSEA. The V and J ends lost 3 bases and 2 bases respectively, with 4 bases between them. Here the CDR3 reads CSVELNYGYTF. The CDR3 DNA follows: TGCAGCGTTGAGTTGAACTATGGCTACACCTTC.

This clonotype occurred many times. Possible read error: a much larger clone is one base away. The chain employs TRBV7-2 and TRBJ2-7; D not resolved. Trimming stripped 5 bases from V and 3 bases from J, with 5 bases between. The CDR3 extends over 11 amino acids. CDR1 and CDR2 (germline): SGHTA, FQGNSA. The CDR3 region has the DNA TGTGCCAGCAGCACGAACTACGAGCAGTACTTC. Amino acid sequence: CASSTNYEQYF.

This clonotype was seen repeatedly, ten times or more. This chain joins TRBV20-1 and TRBJ2-3, with 7 positions matching TRBD2. The V segment lost 0 bases and the J segment 4 bases; nucleotides outside the gene matches: 1. Germline CDR1 reads DFQATT; CDR2 reads SNEGSKA (reference sequence). The CDR3 totals 13 residues. CDR3 region: CSARDRGADTQYF. The DNA for the CDR3 is TGCAGTGCTAGAGACCGGGGGGCAGATACGCAGTATTTT.

Many counts were recorded for this clonotype. The rearrangement uses TRBV28 and TRBJ2-7; D ambiguous. CDR1 is MDHEN, CDR2 SYDVKM, per germline. This CDR3 has 10 residues. Trimming took 2 bases from V and 5 from J, leaving 1 base between them. The CDR3 loop is CASSLNEQYF. CDR3 bases: TGTGCCAGCAGTTTAAACGAGCAGTACTTC.

This clonotype has at least ten counts. The J gene is TRBJ1-1, the V gene TRBV20-1; D gene unclear. The CDR3 extends over 12 amino acids. Looked up from germline, CDR1 is DFQATT and CDR2 is SNEGSKA (reference sequence). The germline V and J ends were trimmed by 1 base and 3 bases, with 6 bases remaining between them. The CDR3 is CSARVRDTEAFF. For the CDR3, the DNA is TGCAGTGCTAGAGTCCGGGACACTGAAGCTTTCTTT.

The chain carries TRBV11-2 and TRBJ2-1; D uncertain. Per germline, CDR1 SGHAT and CDR2 FQNNGV. Trimming shortened V by 5 bases and J by 7 bases, and 15 bases separated the two germline ends. The length of the CDR3 is 14 residues. The CDR3 loop is CASSPVRAENEQFF. In DNA form, the CDR3 reads TGTGCCAGCAGCCCCGTCCGTGCCGAAAATGAGCAGTTCTTC. The whole variable domain, filled in from reference TRBV11-2 and TRBJ2-1, reads EAGVAQSPRYKIIEKRQSVAFWCNPISGHATLYWYQQILGQGPKLLIQFQNNGVVDDSQLPKDRFSAERLKGVDSTLKIQPAKLEDSAVYLCASSPVRAENEQFFGPGTRLTVL.

This clonotype was seen a few times. V usage is TRBV5-1 and J usage is TRBJ2-1; D gene uncertain. The CDR3 has 11 residues. The V end was cut by 0 bases, the J end by 10 bases, with 5 bases between. Germline V gene lookup returns CDR1 SGHRS and CDR2 YFSETQ. The CDR3 loop reads CASSLVDEQFF. The CDR3 bases are TGCGCCAGCAGCTTGGTCGACGAGCAGTTCTTC.

Only a few counts were recorded for this clonotype. This rearrangement joins TRBV15 to TRBJ2-1; maybe TRBD2 (6 bases). CDR3 length equals 16 residues. V was cut by 4 bases and J by 2 bases, with 15 bases left in between. Germline V gives CDR1 LNHNV, CDR2 YYDKDF (reference sequence). CDR3 coding DNA: TGTGCCACCAGCACGTCTAGCGCCCCGCCCTACAATGAGCAGTTCTTC. This gives the protein CATSTSSAPPYNEQFF.

In its sample, this clonotype was seen many times. The CDR3 region is CASSHRGVSYEQYF. The CDR3, as DNA: TGTGCCAGCAGCCACAGGGGGGTCTCCTACGAGCAGTACTTC. The V and J genes are TRBV7-8 and TRBJ2-7, with 8 bases identical to TRBD1. With 5 bases clipped from V and 0 bases from J, the junction kept 3 bases outside the gene matches. This CDR3 has 14 amino acids. The germline gives CDR1 SGHVS, CDR2 FQNEAQ.

This clonotype occurred a few times. V is TRBV20-1 and J is TRBJ1-4, with 7 bases that match TRBD1. CDR1 DFQATT and CDR2 SNEGSKA come from the germline V gene (reference sequence). This CDR3 comprises 17 residues. V shed 5 bases, J shed 6 bases, and the junction held 18 bases outside the gene matches. The CDR3 loop reads CSAGQALTAGLHEKLFF. DNA of the CDR3: TGCAGTGCTGGACAGGCTTTAACCGCTGGACTCCATGAAAAACTGTTTTTT.